This is a list of T cell receptor beta chains from one sample in a study of neurological immune-mediated disorders. Each CDR3 protein is one row after TCRdb ran MiXCR on the 5' RACE reads. The sample includes about 81,000 distinct CDR3 sequences, under 4.5% of them seen just once. Sequenced sample: PBMCs. The origin of the receptors is a woman aged 55-69 years with multiple sclerosis. CDR3s leave out the opening cysteine and the closing phenylalanine or tryptophan. Each record gives: clone size, V gene, CDR3 protein. A row's size may be missing; if present it is once, few, many or a size class.

size: many
V: TRBV6-2/TRBV6-3
CDR3: ASSWTGGNQPQH

size: many
V: TRBV7-2
CDR3: ASSLALAGGQETQY

size: many
V: TRBV29-1
CDR3: SVKAGISAGNTIY

size: many
V: TRBV5-1
CDR3: ASSLGDRVYEQY

size: many
V: TRBV5-1
CDR3: ASSPRTGDHNSPLH

size: many
V: TRBV7-9
CDR3: ASSSLDTTYEQY

size: many
V: TRBV5-1
CDR3: ASSFSGASEKLF

size: many
V: TRBV6-2/TRBV6-3
CDR3: ASRQTGSHEQY

size: many
V: TRBV20-1
CDR3: SARGIYEQY

size: many
V: TRBV11-2
CDR3: ASSLDGTYNEQF

size: many
V: TRBV29-1
CDR3: SVALAGVQETQY

size: few
V: TRBV5-1
CDR3: ASSRDGFGGYGYT

size: many
V: TRBV27
CDR3: ASSFRGLASGELF

size: many
V: TRBV20-1
CDR3: SARDRAAQY

size: many
V: TRBV7-2
CDR3: ASSFGRRGSQETQY

size: many
V: TRBV5-1
CDR3: ASSSPGPNTEAF

size: many
V: TRBV11-2
CDR3: ASSFSQGSMYEQY

size: NA
V: TRBV28
CDR3: ASSSGGTANVLT

size: many
V: TRBV12-3/TRBV12-4
CDR3: ASSLFGPSEAF

size: many
V: TRBV2
CDR3: ASSGQGNSYNEQF

size: many
V: TRBV6-5
CDR3: ASSVMDTQY

size: many
V: TRBV4-1
CDR3: ASSQRWGPSNQPQH

size: many
V: TRBV6-5
CDR3: ASSYSNEQF

size: many
V: TRBV7-2
CDR3: ASSLRQTLDYGYT

size: many
V: TRBV5-1
CDR3: ASSTPLRGSGLDYNEQF

size: NA
V: TRBV29-1
CDR3: SVVYTIRETQY

size: many
V: TRBV30
CDR3: AWANQQETQY

size: many
V: TRBV20-1
CDR3: SARVEETYNSPLH

size: many
V: TRBV12-3/TRBV12-4
CDR3: ASRDRGGKNIQY

size: medium-sized
V: TRBV25-1
CDR3: ASSEGDVADTQY

size: many
V: TRBV27
CDR3: ASSFAGQGHSPLH

size: many
V: TRBV3-1
CDR3: ASSQGSYTDTQY

size: many
V: TRBV5-1
CDR3: ASSLPSRTGGHEQY

size: many
V: TRBV7-9
CDR3: ASSLDNRPNSPLH

size: many
V: TRBV7-6
CDR3: ASSFQVADTQY

size: many
V: TRBV10-1
CDR3: ASSEPGSSYNEQF

size: many
V: TRBV2
CDR3: ASSRLATGNEQF

size: many
V: TRBV5-1
CDR3: ASSLAVMADNYEQY

size: many
V: TRBV27
CDR3: ASSLHRQSNTGELF

size: many
V: TRBV5-1
CDR3: ASSLRAGGTDTQY

size: many
V: TRBV12-3/TRBV12-4
CDR3: ASRLRGQGNTEAF

size: many
V: TRBV6-1
CDR3: ASSDRRQGTHEQY

size: many
V: TRBV4-1
CDR3: ASSQFIDSLGNGYT

size: many
V: TRBV27
CDR3: ASTLAGATGANVLT

size: many
V: TRBV20-1
CDR3: SARSSGGSGANVLT

size: many
V: TRBV7-9
CDR3: ASSLGPRGDDRGEAF

size: many
V: TRBV20-1
CDR3: SARGGLVNEQF

size: many
V: TRBV4-2
CDR3: ASSQEGRGANEQY

size: many
V: TRBV6-6
CDR3: ASSYATGGGVTQY

size: many
V: TRBV18
CDR3: ASSPPFGTAAGGHYEQY

size: many
V: TRBV3-1
CDR3: ASSLGTGELF

size: many
V: TRBV6-1
CDR3: ASTPLGQGFHEQY